This T cell receptor (beta chain) was found in a study of blood T cell repertoires in COVID-19. Across the study: PBMCs, B-cell-depleted T cells, or T cells provided the cDNA or gDNA that made up the material.

Individuals aged about 18 to 100 years were recruited from about two dozen US areas. A COVID-19 case was met by exposed participants within 2 weeks before study entry. The CDR3 covers 15 residues. The data were produced by immunoSEQ multiplex PCR, yet TCRdb's version contains in-frame clones alone and is incomplete. The table lists about 350,000 clones, about 90% of them singletons, with approximately 0.93% in the top ten. This TCR derives from a woman younger than 45 who had been exposed to COVID-19. The chain is built from TRBV12-2 and TRBJ2-1; the table's D call of TRBD2 was not tested on the DNA. TRBV12-2 is reported as a pseudogene. The sequencing sample was made of PBMCs or T cells enriched from blood (not recorded which). Here the CDR3 reads CASRFHITKRDEQFF. For the CDR3, the DNA is TGTGCAAGTCGCTTCCATATTACTAAGCGCGATGAGCAGTTCTTC.